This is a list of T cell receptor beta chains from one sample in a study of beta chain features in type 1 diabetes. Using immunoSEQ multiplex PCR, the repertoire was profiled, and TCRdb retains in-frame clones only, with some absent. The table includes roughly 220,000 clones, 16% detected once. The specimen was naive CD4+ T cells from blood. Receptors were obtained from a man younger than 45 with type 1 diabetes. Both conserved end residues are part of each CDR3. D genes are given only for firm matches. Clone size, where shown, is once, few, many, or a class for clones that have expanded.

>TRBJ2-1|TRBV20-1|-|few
TGCAGTGCTAGACGTAATGAGCAGTTCTTC
CSARRNEQFF
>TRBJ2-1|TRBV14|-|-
TGTGCCAGCAGCCAAGCCGAGCGGAGCTCCTACAATGAGCAGTTCTTC
CASSQAERSSYNEQFF
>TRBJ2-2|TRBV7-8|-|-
TGTGCCAGCAGCTTGGGACGGGATAGATTTACCGGGGAGCTGTTTTTT
CASSLGRDRFTGELFF
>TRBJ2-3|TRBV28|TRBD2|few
TGTGCCAGCAGTCCAGGACTAGCGGGATTAATCGGTGCAGATACGCAGTATTTT
CASSPGLAGLIGADTQYF
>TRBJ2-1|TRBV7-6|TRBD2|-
TGTGCCAGCAGCTTAGGACTAGCGGGAGGAACCTACAATGAGCAGTTCTTC
CASSLGLAGGTYNEQFF
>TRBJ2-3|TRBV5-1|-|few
TGCGCCAGCAGCTTGGCTGTCTCAGATACGCAGTATTTT
CASSLAVSDTQYF
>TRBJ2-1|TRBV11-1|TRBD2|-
TGTGCCAGCAGCTTAGAGAGCGGGAGGGGGAATGAGCAGTTCTTC
CASSLESGRGNEQFF
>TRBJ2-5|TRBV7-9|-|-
TGTGCCAGCAGCCTGCTGTCGGAGACCCAGTACTTC
CASSLLSETQYF
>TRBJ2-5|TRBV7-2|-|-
TGTGCCAGCACCCCCCGTGGAGCGGATCAAGAGACCCAGTACTTC
CASTPRGADQETQYF
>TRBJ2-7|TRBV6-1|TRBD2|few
TGTGCCAGCAGCGCCGGGACTAGCGGAAAATACGAGCAGTACTTC
CASSAGTSGKYEQYF
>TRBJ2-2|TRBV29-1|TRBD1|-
TGCAGCGCCGCCGGGACAGGGACCGACACCGGGGAGCTGTTTTTT
CSAAGTGTDTGELFF
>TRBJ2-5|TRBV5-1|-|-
TGCGCCAGCAGCTTGGTAGGGTCCTCCCAAGAGACCCAGTACTTC
CASSLVGSSQETQYF
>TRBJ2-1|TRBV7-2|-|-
TGTGCCAGCAGCTTGTGGGACCGACGCAATGAGCAGTTCTTC
CASSLWDRRNEQFF
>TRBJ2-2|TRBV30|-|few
TGTGCCTGGAGAACCACCCAGTTGAACACCGGGGAGCTGTTTTTT
CAWRTTQLNTGELFF
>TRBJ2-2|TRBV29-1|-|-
TGCAGCGTAGGACAGTTCACCGGGGAGCTGTTTTTT
CSVGQFTGELFF
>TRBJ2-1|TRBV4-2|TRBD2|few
TGTGCCAGCAGCCTTAAAGCGGGAGGGTTCGATGAGCAGTTCTTC
CASSLKAGGFDEQFF
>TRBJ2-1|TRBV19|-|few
TGTGCCAGTAGTATAGGGTCCGCCAATGAGCAGTTCTTC
CASSIGSANEQFF
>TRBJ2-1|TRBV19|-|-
TGTGCCAGTAGTACGTCGGAGGGAGGTTCCTACAATGAGCAGTTCTTC
CASSTSEGGSYNEQFF
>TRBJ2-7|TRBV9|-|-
TGTGCCAGCAGCGTAGGTATTGGGGCAGCCTACGAGCAGTACTTC
CASSVGIGAAYEQYF
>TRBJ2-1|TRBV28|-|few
TGTGCCAGCAGTTCCGAGGGGTTCTTC
CASSSEGFF
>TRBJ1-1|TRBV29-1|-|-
TGCAGCGTGGGACTACCCACAAACACTGAAGCTTTCTTT
CSVGLPTNTEAFF
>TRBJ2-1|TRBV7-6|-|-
TGTGCCAGCAGACAGACACTATTCCCCAGCTCCTACAATGAGCAGTTCTTC
CASRQTLFPSSYNEQFF
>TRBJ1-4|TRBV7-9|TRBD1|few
TGTGCCACCACAGGGGAGAAGGAAAAACTGTTTTTT
CATTGEKEKLFF
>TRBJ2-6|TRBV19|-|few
TGTGCCAGTAGTATCGCAGGGGCCAACGTCCTGACTTTC
CASSIAGANVLTF
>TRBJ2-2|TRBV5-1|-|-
TGCGCCAGCACTGGATATGTCGGGGAGCTGTTTTTT
CASTGYVGELFF
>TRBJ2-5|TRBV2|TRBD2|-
TGTGCCAGCGTTATGGGACTACAAGAGACCCAGTACTTC
CASVMGLQETQYF
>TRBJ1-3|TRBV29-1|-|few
TGCAGCGTTGCAGGGGCTGGAAACACCATATATTTT
CSVAGAGNTIYF
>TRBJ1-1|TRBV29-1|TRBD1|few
TGCAGCGTTTCCCTGTTCGACAGGGGGCGGAATGAAGCTTTCTTT
CSVSLFDRGRNEAFF
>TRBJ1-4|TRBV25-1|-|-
TGTGCCAGCAGTGAATATTGGGCTTCGCAGGGAGGAAAACTGTTTTTT
CASSEYWASQGGKLFF
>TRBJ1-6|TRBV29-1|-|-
TGCAGCGTTGCGGGGAAAGGAAATTCACCCCTCCACTTT
CSVAGKGNSPLHF
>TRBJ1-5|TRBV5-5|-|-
TGTGCCAGCAGCTTCTCCAGCCTCAATCAGCCCCAGCATTTT
CASSFSSLNQPQHF
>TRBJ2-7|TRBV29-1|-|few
TGCAGCGTTGGCTCTTCAGGGGGGGTCTACGAGCAGTACTTC
CSVGSSGGVYEQYF
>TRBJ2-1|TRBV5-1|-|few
TGCGCCAGCAGCGCCACGAGCGGAGGATACAATGAGCAGTTCTTC
CASSATSGGYNEQFF
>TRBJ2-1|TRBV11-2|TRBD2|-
TGTGCCAGCAGCCCCCTCCTTGGTAGCGGGAGCAATGAGCAGTTCTTC
CASSPLLGSGSNEQFF
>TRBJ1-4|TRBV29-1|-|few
TGCGCGGGGAGAGATGAAAAACTGTTTTTT
CAGRDEKLFF
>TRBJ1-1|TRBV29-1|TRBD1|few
TGCAGCGCCAACGGACAGGGGGTGTCAACTGAAGCTTTCTTT
CSANGQGVSTEAFF
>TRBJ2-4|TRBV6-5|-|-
TGTGCCAGCAGTCCCGGCAAAAACATTCAGTACTTC
CASSPGKNIQYF
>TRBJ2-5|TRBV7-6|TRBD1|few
TGTGCCAGCAGCTTAGGGACAGGGGTACAAGAGACCCAGTACTTC
CASSLGTGVQETQYF
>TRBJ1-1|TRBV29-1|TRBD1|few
TGCAGCGTTACCGTGACAGGGGCAAACACTGAAGCTTTCTTT
CSVTVTGANTEAFF
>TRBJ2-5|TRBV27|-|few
TGTGCCAGCAGTTTTCTCAGCCAAGAGACCCAGTACTTC
CASSFLSQETQYF
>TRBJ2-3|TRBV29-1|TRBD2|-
TGCAGTGGTTGGGGAGCTAGCGGGAGTACAGATACGCAGTATTTT
CSGWGASGSTDTQYF
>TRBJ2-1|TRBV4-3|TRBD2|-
TGCGCCAGCAGCCAACTTCTAGCGGGAGACATCAATGAGCAGTTCTTC
CASSQLLAGDINEQFF
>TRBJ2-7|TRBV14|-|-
TGTGCCAGCAGCCTATGGACTACTCGGGAGCAGTACTTC
CASSLWTTREQYF
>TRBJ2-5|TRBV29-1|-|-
TGCAGCGTTGAGCGGCAGGGGTTAGGAGAGACCCAGTACTTC
CSVERQGLGETQYF
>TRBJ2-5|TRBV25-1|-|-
TGTGCCAGCAGTGGATATATAGGTTGGGAGACCCAGTACTTC
CASSGYIGWETQYF
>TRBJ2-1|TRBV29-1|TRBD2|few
TGCAGCGTTGTGGGAGGGGTTGAGCAGTTCTTC
CSVVGGVEQFF
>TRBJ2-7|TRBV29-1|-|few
TGCAGCGGGGGTGGTATCGACGAGCAGTACTTC
CSGGGIDEQYF
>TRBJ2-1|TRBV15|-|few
TGTGCCACCAGCAGAGATCTGGCCCCCGAGGAGCAGTTCTTC
CATSRDLAPEEQFF